Shown below are 24 T cell receptor beta chains from a single sample sequenced in a study of control samples from healthy donors and cancer patients. Using immunoSEQ multiplex PCR, the repertoire was profiled, and TCRdb retains in-frame clones only, with some absent. The data show 130,000 or so clones, with 89% seen just once and about 40% held by the top ten. Specimen: blood. The receptors here all came from a man aged 45-60 years in good health.

This chain links TRBV30 with TRBJ1-1; the D gene is possibly TRBD1 (5 bases). V dropped 2 bases and J dropped 3 bases, with 16 bases sitting between them. The CDR3 covers 15 residues. Per the germline V gene, CDR1 is GTSNPN and CDR2 is SVGIG (reference sequence). DNA for the CDR3: TGTGCCTGGAGTCCTCGGATGGGGCTTTACACTGAAGCTTTCTTT. Residues: CAWSPRMGLYTEAFF.

This chain uses TRBV5-1 with TRBJ1-3, with D maybe TRBD1 (5 bases). Germline V lookup: CDR1 SGHRS, CDR2 YFSETQ. Trimming pared 4 bases from V and 0 bases from J, leaving 11 bases between. The CDR3 length is 15 residues. The CDR3 sequence: CASSLGHLSGNTIYF. The CDR3 DNA sequence: TGCGCCAGCAGCCTTGGACACCTCTCTGGAAACACCATATATTTT.

The chain uses TRBV6-5 and TRBJ2-6, with TRBD2 matching over 8 bases. The germline CDR1 and CDR2 sequences are MNHEY and SVGAGI. The CDR3 extends over 14 amino acids. V was clipped by 11 bases and J by 5 bases; unmatched bases: 8. CDR3 region: CACRGGRRANVLTF. CDR3 coding DNA: TGTGCCTGCCGGGGGGGCCGAAGGGCCAACGTCCTGACTTTC.

The V call is TRBV5-1, the J call TRBJ1-4; 9 bases fit TRBD1. V shed 3 bases, J shed 8 bases, and the junction held 8 bases outside the gene matches. Germline-derived CDR1 and CDR2 are SGHRS and YFSETQ. The CDR3 is 15 residues long. The CDR3 DNA reads as TGCGCCAGCAGCTCCTCACAGGGGGCAAGCGAAAAACTGTTTTTT. As protein: CASSSSQGASEKLFF.

Judged by abundance, this clone is medium-sized. The chain combines TRBV4-2 with TRBJ1-2; D gene ambiguous. CDR1 and CDR2 (germline): LGHNA, YNFKEQ. CDR3 length equals 17 residues. The V gene lost 2 bases and the J gene lost 4 bases, with 20 bases spanning the gap. The chain's CDR3 is CASSQPQVGAESYGYTF. The CDR3 region has the DNA TGTGCCAGCAGCCAACCCCAGGTAGGAGCAGAGAGCTATGGCTACACCTTC.

V and J are TRBV9 and TRBJ1-3; 7 positions match TRBD1. The CDR3 spans 16 residues. The ends lost 3 bases at V and 0 bases at J; junction bases unmatched: 6. Per the germline V gene, CDR1 is SGDLS and CDR2 is YYNGEE. CDR3 residues: CASSADRVGSGNTIYF. CDR3 DNA sequence: TGTGCCAGCAGCGCTGACAGGGTAGGCTCTGGAAACACCATATATTTT.

The V gene is TRBV5-8, the J gene TRBJ1-2; D not certain. Germline CDR1 is SGHTS and CDR2 is YDEGEE. Trimming left V 4 bases short and J 4 bases short, with 14 bases between. The CDR3 contains 14 residues. CDR3 region: CASSPSGSTYGYTF. The CDR3 DNA reads as TGTGCCAGCAGCCCATCGGGGTCTACCTATGGCTACACCTTC.

This clone was seen only once. The chain links TRBV9 to TRBJ2-4, with 7 bases matching TRBD1. Looked up from germline, CDR1 is SGDLS and CDR2 is YYNGEE. CDR3 length equals 17 residues. With V trimmed by 2 bases and J by 7 bases, 15 bases remained unmatched. The CDR3 sequence: CASSVHDRVQEFNIQYF. The CDR3 nucleotides read TGTGCCAGCAGCGTTCACGACAGGGTTCAAGAGTTCAACATTCAGTACTTC. The full variable domain, in which reference TRBV9 and TRBJ2-4 provide the parts outside the CDR3, is DSGVTQTPKHLITATGQRVTLRCSPRSGDLSVYWYQQSLDQGLQFLIQYYNGEERAKGNILERFSAQQFPDLHSELNLSSLELGDSALYFCASSVHDRVQEFNIQYFGAGTRLSVL.

The gene calls are TRBV19 and TRBJ1-3, with a tentative D call TRBD1 (6 bases). The germline CDR1 and CDR2 sequences are LNHDA and SQIVND (reference sequence). The ends were cut back, 0 bases at V and 4 bases at J, with 10 bases in the middle. The CDR3 length is 15 residues. The CDR3 DNA is TGTGCCAGTAGTATAGACTTGGACAGCGGAAACACCATATATTTT. Translation: CASSIDLDSGNTIYF.

On this clone itself: Relative to the germline gene, one junction end is altered; a read error may explain this. Other nucleotide sequences from this sample produce the same CDR3. J is TRBJ2-7 and V is TRBV7-6, with 10 nucleotides matching TRBD1. This CDR3 has 16 amino acids. Germline V gives CDR1 SGHVS, CDR2 FNYEAQ. CDR3 protein: CASSTPLGQGSYEQYF. The CDR3 region has the DNA TGTGCCAGCAGCACCCCCCTGGGACAGGGGTCCTACGAGCAATACTTC.

The chain is built from TRBV5-5 and TRBJ1-5; 9 bases map to TRBD1. V was clipped by 4 bases and J by 5 bases; unmatched bases: 10. The CDR3 has 16 amino acids. Germline values: CDR1 SGHKS, CDR2 YYEKEE (reference sequence). The CDR3 coding sequence is TGTGCCAGCAGCCCCGGGACAGGGTTTCTCGATCAGCCCCAGCATTTT. Translating gives CASSPGTGFLDQPQHF.

With respect to this clone: Since no conserved phenylalanine or tryptophan closes the CDR3, a read error is the likely cause. Because the CDR3's place on the DNA is in doubt, the DNA is left out and the CDR3 is given as listed by TCRdb. The V and J genes are TRBV29-1 and TRBJ1-1; TRBD1, the table's D call, was not compared with the DNA. Ends included, the CDR3 has 9 residues. Germline CDR1 SQVTM, CDR2 ANQGSEA. CDR3 residues: CSVDPRAVT.

The V call is TRBV5-6, the J call TRBJ1-6; 11 positions match TRBD1. The germline V gene has CDR1 SGHDT and CDR2 YYEEEE. V shed 5 bases, J shed 6 bases, and the junction held 10 bases outside the gene matches. The CDR3 loop spans 17 amino acids. The CDR3 spells CASRQGQGAPSNSPLHF. The CDR3 coding sequence is TGTGCCAGCAGACAAGGACAGGGGGCGCCCTCTAATTCACCCCTCCACTTT. The full variable domain, rest sourced from reference TRBV5-6 and TRBJ1-6, is DAGVTQSPTHLIKTRGQQVTLRCSPKSGHDTVSWYQQALGQGPQFIFQYYEEEERQRGNFPDRFSGHQFPNYSSELNVNALLLGDSALYLCASRQGQGAPSNSPLHFGNGTRLTVT.

V gene TRBV4-1 combines with J gene TRBJ1-1; D gene uncertain. Germline loops: CDR1 MGHRA, CDR2 YSYEKL. The CDR3 spans 14 residues. The V end was cut by 0 bases, the J end by 0 bases, with 5 bases between. CDR3 residues: CASSQDGVNTEAFF. The DNA of the CDR3 is TGCGCCAGCAGCCAAGATGGGGTGAACACTGAAGCTTTCTTT.

This clone has just one count. CDR3 in amino acids: CASSIGPGGAETQYF. The CDR3 bases are TGTGCCAGTAGTATAGGACCAGGGGGTGCAGAGACCCAGTACTTC. The chain combines TRBV19 with TRBJ2-5; 7 nucleotides line up with TRBD1. Per the germline V gene, CDR1 is LNHDA and CDR2 is SQIVND (reference sequence). V gave up 1 base and J gave up 4 bases; unmatched junction bases: 6. The CDR3 runs 15 residues.

This clone came up a few times. The chain combines TRBV19 with TRBJ1-2, with 8 bases that match TRBD1. V was pared by 5 bases and J by 4 bases, with 6 bases of the junction left unmatched. From germline, CDR1 is LNHDA and CDR2 SQIVND (reference sequence). This CDR3 spans 14 amino acids. CDR3 bases: TGTGCCAGTAGTCAGGGGGCGCCTCTCTATGGCTACACCTTC. Protein product: CASSQGAPLYGYTF.

The V call is TRBV11-3, the J call TRBJ2-3; 9 nucleotides align to TRBD2. This CDR3 comprises 19 residues. The germline CDR1 and CDR2 sequences are SGHNT and YENEEA. The V segment lost 3 bases and the J segment 2 bases; nucleotides outside the gene matches: 15. The chain's CDR3 is CASSLRPPTAGGSTDTQYF. CDR3 coding DNA: TGTGCCAGCAGCTTGAGGCCCCCGACGGCGGGGGGGTCCACAGATACGCAGTATTTT.

This chain joins TRBV19 and TRBJ1-1; D unclear. Looked up from germline, CDR1 is LNHDA and CDR2 is SQIVND (reference sequence). CDR3 size: 15 residues. V lost 7 bases and J lost 1, with 16 bases in between. The CDR3 loop is CASTSKEGANTEAFF. The CDR3 DNA reads TGTGCCAGTACCTCTAAAGAGGGTGCGAACACTGAAGCTTTCTTT.

This clone appeared once. J is TRBJ2-7 and V is TRBV7-9, with TRBD1 as a possible D gene (6 bases). The CDR3 consists of 16 residues. The V gene lost 2 bases and the J gene lost 3 bases, with 17 bases spanning the gap. Germline V gene sequence: CDR1 SEHNR, CDR2 FQNEAQ (reference sequence). DNA of the CDR3: TGTGCCAGCAGCTTATCGCTCGGTGGGGGCAACTACGAGCAGTACTTC. Its protein is CASSLSLGGGNYEQYF. The whole variable domain, remainder taken from reference TRBV7-9 and TRBJ2-7, is DTGVSQNPRHKITKRGQNVTFRCDPISEHNRLYWYRQTLGQGPEFLTYFQNEAQLEKSRLLSDRFSAERPKGSFSTLEIQRTEQGDSAMYLCASSLSLGGGNYEQYFGPGTRLTVT.

The rearrangement links TRBV15 to TRBJ2-2; possibly TRBD1 for D (5 bases). Germline loops: CDR1 LNHNV, CDR2 YYDKDF (reference sequence). Between the trimmed V and J ends, which lost 3 bases and 5 bases, there was a span of 13 bases. The CDR3 extends over 15 amino acids. The CDR3 region is CATSSREVGTGELFF. The CDR3 DNA reads TGTGCCACCAGCAGCAGGGAAGTTGGTACCGGGGAGCTGTTTTTT.

This clone was detected once. V gene TRBV21-1 combines with J gene TRBJ1-5. TRBV21-1 is an annotated pseudogene. The CDR3 has 16 amino acids. CDR3 bases: TGTGCCAGCAGCAAAGTTGTAGTAGATCACCATCAGCCCCAGCATTTT. As protein: CASSKVVVDHHQPQHF.

The chain joins TRBV11-2 to TRBJ1-4; TRBD1 matches at 7 bases. The ends lost 5 bases at V and 8 bases at J; junction bases unmatched: 8. The CDR3 is made up of 14 amino acids. Germline CDR1 is SGHAT and CDR2 is FQNNGV. CDR3 sequence (DNA): TGTGCCAGCAGCCCTACAGGGGTGGGGGAAAAACTGTTTTTT. This gives the protein CASSPTGVGEKLFF.

The CDR3 here is CASSLGQGQQEKLFF. DNA of the CDR3: TGTGCCAGCAGCTTAGGACAGGGGCAGCAGGAAAAACTGTTTTTT. J is TRBJ1-4 and V is TRBV7-8; TRBD1 matches 8 bases. The V gene's germline CDR1 is SGHVS and CDR2 FQNEAQ. J gave up 8 bases and V 1 base, and 6 bases lay outside the gene matches. The CDR3 length is 15 residues.

This chain uses TRBV4-1 with TRBJ1-4; 7 nucleotides agree with TRBD1. The CDR3 length is 16 residues. Germline trimming cut 4 bases from V and 5 bases from J; bases unmatched to any gene: 10. Per germline, CDR1 MGHRA and CDR2 YSYEKL. The CDR3 DNA reads as TGCGCCAGCAGCCCAAGTGCACAGGGGAGGAATGAAAAACTGTTTTTT. Translating it yields CASSPSAQGRNEKLFF.